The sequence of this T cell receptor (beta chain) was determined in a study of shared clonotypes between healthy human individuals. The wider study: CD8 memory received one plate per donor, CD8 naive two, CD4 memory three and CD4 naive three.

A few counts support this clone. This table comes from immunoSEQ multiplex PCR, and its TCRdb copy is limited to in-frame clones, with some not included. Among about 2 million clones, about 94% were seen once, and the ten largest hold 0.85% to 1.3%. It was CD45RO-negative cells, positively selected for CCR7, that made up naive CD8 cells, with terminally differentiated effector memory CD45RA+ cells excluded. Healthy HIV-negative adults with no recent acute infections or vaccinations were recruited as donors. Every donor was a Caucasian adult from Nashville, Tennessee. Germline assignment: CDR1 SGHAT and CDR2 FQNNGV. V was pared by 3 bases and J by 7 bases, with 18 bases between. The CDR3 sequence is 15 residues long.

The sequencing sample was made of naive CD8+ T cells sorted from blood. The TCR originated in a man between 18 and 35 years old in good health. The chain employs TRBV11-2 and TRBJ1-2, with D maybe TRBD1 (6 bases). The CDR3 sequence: CASSFPGDTGGGYTF. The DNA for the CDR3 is TGTGCCAGCAGCTTTCCCGGGGACACCGGGGGTGGCTACACCTTC. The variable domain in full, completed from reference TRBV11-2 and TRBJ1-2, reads EAGVAQSPRYKIIEKRQSVAFWCNPISGHATLYWYQQILGQGPKLLIQFQNNGVVDDSQLPKDRFSAERLKGVDSTLKIQPAKLEDSAVYLCASSFPGDTGGGYTFGSGTRLTVV.